The 25 T cell receptor beta chains given below trace back to one sample, sequenced in a study of cytomegalovirus exposure and HLA in healthy donors. The PCR contained 60 Vbeta and 13 Jbeta primers. Generated by immunoSEQ multiplex PCR, the TCRdb table keeps only in-frame clones and is missing some. The repertoire holds 200,000 or so clones, with about four fifths as singletons. The sequenced material came from PBMCs. These receptor sequences come from a boy under 18 in good health and CMV-seronegative.

V and J are TRBV2 and TRBJ1-2, with no clear D. Germline CDR1 and CDR2: SNHLY and FYNNEI. The CDR3 loop spans 15 amino acids. V gave up 6 bases and J gave up 8 bases, with 22 bases separating them. CDR3: CASSVGPWSKKGYTF. CDR3 in DNA: TGTGCCAGCAGCGTTGGCCCTTGGTCCAAGAAGGGCTACACCTTC.

The chain is built from TRBV15 and TRBJ2-2; maybe TRBD1 (5 bases). Germline V gives CDR1 LNHNV, CDR2 YYDKDF (reference sequence). The CDR3 extends over 13 amino acids. V was pared by 4 bases and J by 8 bases, with 11 bases between. The CDR3 DNA reads TGTGCCACCAGCATCAGGGTTACGGGGGAGCTGTTTTTT. This codes for CATSIRVTGELFF.

The chain combines TRBV11-2 with TRBJ1-5; D is unresolved. The V gene lost 5 bases and the J gene lost 3 bases, with 8 bases spanning the gap. The length of the CDR3 is 13 residues. CDR1 is SGHAT, CDR2 FQNNGV, per germline. The CDR3 coding sequence is TGTGCCAGCAGCCGCGGACTCAATCAGCCCCAGCATTTT. It is translated as CASSRGLNQPQHF.

This rearrangement joins TRBV5-1 to TRBJ1-3; 11 nucleotides line up with TRBD1. Germline V gives CDR1 SGHRS, CDR2 YFSETQ. Trimming at V came to 4 bases and at J to 4 bases, leaving 10 bases not matched to a gene. The CDR3 has 17 residues. Here the CDR3 reads CASSPRTGGAKGNTIYF. The CDR3 bases are TGCGCCAGCAGCCCACGGACAGGGGGCGCGAAAGGAAACACCATATATTTT.

The V call is TRBV27, the J call TRBJ1-6; 9 bases are a match to TRBD1. The CDR3 is made up of 15 amino acids. Germline CDR1 reads MNHEY; CDR2 reads SMNVEV (reference sequence). The V segment lost 5 bases and the J segment 9 bases; nucleotides outside the gene matches: 8. The CDR3 region is CASSPRDREGSPLHF. The CDR3 DNA reads TGTGCCAGCAGTCCCCGGGACAGGGAAGGTTCACCCCTCCACTTT.

This clone appeared a single time. The chain joins TRBV28 to TRBJ2-7, with a tentative D call TRBD1 (5 bases). Between the trimmed V and J ends, which lost 8 bases and 1 base, there was a span of 9 bases. Germline CDR1 is MDHEN and CDR2 is SYDVKM. The CDR3 is 12 residues long. CDR3: CASFQGSYEQYF. DNA of the CDR3: TGTGCCAGCTTCCAGGGTTCCTACGAGCAGTACTTC.

The CDR3, as DNA: TGTGCCAGCAGTTCCACTAGCAGACGCACAGATACGCAGTATTTT. This encodes CASSSTSRRTDTQYF. V usage is TRBV27 and J usage is TRBJ2-3; D might be TRBD2 (6 bases). This CDR3 has 15 amino acids. The germline V gene encodes CDR1 MNHEY and CDR2 SMNVEV (reference sequence). Trimming took off 4 bases at V and 1 base at J, with 12 bases between the two ends.

The chain carries TRBV5-6 and TRBJ2-1, with 7 bases fitting TRBD2. This CDR3 contains 16 residues. After removal of 7 bases from V and 3 bases from J, the junction contained 13 bases not matched to a gene. Germline lookup yields CDR1 SGHDT and CDR2 YYEEEE. DNA for the CDR3: TGTGCCAGCCGAAATCTTCGTCTAGCGGTCTACAATGAGCAGTTCTTC. Translated: CASRNLRLAVYNEQFF.

The rearrangement joins TRBV7-2 to TRBJ2-5, with 11 nucleotides matching TRBD2. The germline gives CDR1 SGHTA, CDR2 FQGNSA. This CDR3 spans 17 amino acids. With V trimmed by 4 bases and J by 0 bases, 7 bases remained unmatched. This CDR3 is CASSSRLAGLYQETQYF. Written as DNA, the CDR3 is TGTGCCAGCAGCTCTAGACTAGCGGGGTTGTACCAAGAGACCCAGTACTTC.

The chain uses TRBV5-4 and TRBJ2-7; no clear D. Per germline, CDR1 SGHNT and CDR2 YYREEE (reference sequence). The V gene lost 6 bases and the J gene lost 4 bases, with 14 bases spanning the gap. This CDR3 spans 13 amino acids. CDR3 bases: TGTGCCAGCAAGCAGAAGGCGGCATACGAGCAGTACTTC. It codes for CASKQKAAYEQYF. Supplemented by reference TRBV5-4 and TRBJ2-7, the full variable domain reads ETGVTQSPTHLIKTRGQQVTLRCSSQSGHNTVSWYQQALGQGPQFIFQYYREEENGRGNFPPRFSGLQFPNYSSELNVNALELDDSALYLCASKQKAAYEQYFGPGTRLTVT.

The genes are TRBV27 and TRBJ2-1; 9 bases match TRBD2. Germline V gene sequence: CDR1 MNHEY, CDR2 SMNVEV (reference sequence). Trimming cost V 7 bases and J 2 bases; bases outside gene matches: 9. This CDR3 contains 16 residues. CDR3 sequence: CASTWSGGSPYNEQFF. Here the CDR3 DNA reads TGTGCCAGCACGTGGAGCGGGGGGTCCCCCTACAATGAGCAGTTCTTC.

V is TRBV7-2 and J is TRBJ1-5, with a possible D match to TRBD1 (5 bases). CDR1 SGHTA and CDR2 FQGNSA come from the germline V gene. Between the trimmed V and J ends, which lost 2 bases and 7 bases, there was a span of 24 bases. The CDR3 has 18 amino acids. The CDR3 DNA sequence: TGTGCCAGCAGCTTAAGGGTTGGGGGGGTCAGCCAAGGACAGCCCCAGCATTTT. Translating it yields CASSLRVGGVSQGQPQHF.

This chain links TRBV13 with TRBJ2-3; the D gene is possibly TRBD1 (5 bases). Trimming left V 6 bases short and J 3 bases short, with 10 bases between. This CDR3 has 13 residues. CDR1 is PRHDT, CDR2 FYEKMQ, per germline (reference sequence). The CDR3 region has the DNA TGTGCCAGCAGACCAGGGTTTACAGATACGCAGTATTTT. It translates to CASRPGFTDTQYF.

The DNA of the CDR3 is TGTGCCAGCTCACCTCTCCCAGGGACAGGAAGCACAGATACGCAGTATTTT. This sequence encodes CASSPLPGTGSTDTQYF. This chain links TRBV18 with TRBJ2-3, with 8 nucleotides matching TRBD1. Trimming cost V 3 bases and J 0 bases; bases outside gene matches: 8. Germline CDR1 and CDR2: KGHSH and LQKENI. CDR3 length equals 17 residues.

In this sample, this clone turned up a few times. This chain joins TRBV15 and TRBJ1-2; 10 bases are shared with TRBD1. The CDR3 totals 13 residues. V lost 3 bases and J lost 8; bases outside the gene matches: 3. The germline V gene encodes CDR1 LNHNV and CDR2 YYDKDF (reference sequence). CDR3 DNA sequence: TGTGCCACCAGCAGGGACAGGGGGGGCGGCTACACCTTC. As protein: CATSRDRGGGYTF.

The gene calls are TRBV9 and TRBJ1-4; TRBD1 matches at 7 bases. Germline lookup yields CDR1 SGDLS and CDR2 YYNGEE. The V segment lost 3 bases and the J segment 8 bases; nucleotides outside the gene matches: 10. CDR3 length: 15 residues. CDR3 nucleotide sequence: TGTGCCAGCAGCGCTCCGACAGGGTTCGGAGAAAAACTGTTTTTT. Translating gives CASSAPTGFGEKLFF.

The chain joins TRBV19 to TRBJ1-2; tentative D call: TRBD1 (6 bases). Germline CDR1 LNHDA, CDR2 SQIVND (reference sequence). V gave up 4 bases and J gave up 6 bases, with 12 bases separating them. This CDR3 region has 13 residues. The CDR3 is CASSTDSRDGYTF. In DNA, the CDR3 is TGTGCCAGTAGTACGGACAGCAGGGATGGCTACACCTTC.

This chain connects TRBV5-1 to TRBJ2-1, with 7 nucleotides matching TRBD2. The CDR3 spans 15 residues. Unmatched junction bases numbered 5, after V lost 0 bases and J lost 5 bases. The germline gives CDR1 SGHRS, CDR2 YFSETQ. CDR3 bases: TGCGCCAGCAGCTTGGTGTCTAGCGGAAACAATGAGCAGTTCTTC. Its translation: CASSLVSSGNNEQFF.

The rearrangement uses TRBV5-1 and TRBJ2-7, with TRBD1 as a possible D gene (6 bases). Trimming shortened V by 4 bases and J by 1 base, and 15 bases separated the two germline ends. The CDR3 is made up of 15 amino acids. In germline, CDR1 is SGHRS, CDR2 YFSETQ. The CDR3 DNA reads as TGCGCCAGCAGCCCCAGGGGAGTCGAGTCCTACGAGCAGTACTTC. Its protein product is CASSPRGVESYEQYF.

The chain employs TRBV5-6 and TRBJ1-4; 8 bases agree with TRBD1. J gave up 8 bases and V 4 bases, and 10 bases lay outside the gene matches. From germline, CDR1 is SGHDT and CDR2 YYEEEE. This CDR3 contains 15 residues. CDR3 sequence reads: CASSRWTGYGEKLFF. Here the CDR3 DNA reads TGTGCCAGCAGCCGCTGGACAGGGTATGGGGAAAAACTGTTTTTT. Using reference TRBV5-6 and TRBJ1-4 for the parts outside the CDR3, the full variable domain is DAGVTQSPTHLIKTRGQQVTLRCSPKSGHDTVSWYQQALGQGPQFIFQYYEEEERQRGNFPDRFSGHQFPNYSSELNVNALLLGDSALYLCASSRWTGYGEKLFFGSGTQLSVL.

The rearrangement joins TRBV27 to TRBJ2-3; TRBD2 aligns across 7 bases. The V gene's germline CDR1 is MNHEY and CDR2 SMNVEV (reference sequence). The CDR3 loop spans 17 amino acids. V dropped 7 bases and J dropped 0; count of bases not matched to a gene: 13. CDR3 protein: CASIPLGGTTSTDTQYF. Here the CDR3 DNA reads TGTGCCAGCATCCCGCTTGGCGGGACTACTAGCACAGATACGCAGTATTTT.

The chain employs TRBV6-5 and TRBJ2-7; 7 bases align to TRBD2. J lost 1 base, V lost 3 bases, and 3 bases had no gene match. The CDR3 runs 14 residues. CDR1 and CDR2 from the germline V gene are MNHEY and SVGAGI. CDR3 DNA sequence: TGTGCCAGCAGTTATGGGGAGGGATCCTACGAGCAGTACTTC. Translated: CASSYGEGSYEQYF.

This clone was detected a few times. The chain combines TRBV10-2 with TRBJ2-5; 13 nucleotides line up with TRBD2. The CDR3 is 15 amino acids. Germline V lookup: CDR1 WSHSY, CDR2 SAAADI. Germline trimming cut 9 bases from V and 2 bases from J; bases unmatched to any gene: 6. As DNA, the CDR3 is TGCGCCAGACAGCCGGGACTAGCGGGGCAAGAGACCCAGTACTTC. Protein product: CARQPGLAGQETQYF.

The CDR3 nucleotides are TGTGCCAGCAGCTCAAAAAACCGCCTGACTACAACCGGGGAGCTGTTTTTT. Amino acids: CASSSKNRLTTTGELFF. The gene calls are TRBV7-3 and TRBJ2-2, with a weak D call TRBD2 (5 bases). The V end lost 4 bases, the J end lost 5 bases, and 20 bases lay between the germline ends. This CDR3 region has 17 residues. Germline V lookup: CDR1 SGHTA, CDR2 FQGTGA.

The gene calls are TRBV5-1 and TRBJ2-7; no firm D call. Trimming took off 4 bases at V and 1 base at J, with 15 bases between the two ends. Germline loops: CDR1 SGHRS, CDR2 YFSETQ. The CDR3 runs to 15 residues. The CDR3 is CASSRNTAVSYEQYF. The CDR3 coding sequence is TGCGCCAGCAGCCGAAACACAGCCGTTTCCTACGAGCAGTACTTC.